The rows below give T cell receptor beta chains drawn from one sample of a study of T cells in narcolepsy. Method: immunoSEQ multiplex PCR; TCRdb's copy keeps in-frame clones and lacks some. This table has under 20,000 clones, about nine tenths appearing once. Sequencing was carried out using memory (CD45RA-) CD4+ T cells from blood. The receptors come from a human donor in good health. CDR3s include the opening cysteine and the closing phenylalanine or tryptophan. Fields, in order: V gene, clone size, D gene, J gene, CDR3 protein, CDR3 DNA. The D gene is left open where the match is weak. Size is stated for part of the rows, as once, few or many counts, or as a class when the clone is expanded.

v_gene: TRBV5-1
abundance: few
d_gene: TRBD2
j_gene: TRBJ2-1
CDR3aa: CASSFPSRAGEQDNEQFF
CDR3nt: TGCGCCAGCAGCTTCCCTTCGCGAGCGGGAGAGCAAGACAATGAGCAGTTCTTC

v_gene: TRBV5-8
abundance: NA
d_gene: NA
j_gene: TRBJ1-2
CDR3aa: CASSLDSSFYGYTF
CDR3nt: TGTGCCAGCAGCTTGGATTCCTCCTTCTATGGCTACACCTTC

v_gene: TRBV4-1
abundance: few
d_gene: TRBD1
j_gene: TRBJ1-1
CDR3aa: CASSRPDREVAEAFF
CDR3nt: TGCGCCAGCAGCCGACCAGACAGGGAAGTGGCTGAAGCTTTCTTT

v_gene: TRBV2
abundance: NA
d_gene: NA
j_gene: TRBJ1-2
CDR3aa: CASSEGRGSGGYTF
CDR3nt: TGTGCCAGCAGTGAAGGCAGGGGAAGTGGTGGCTACACCTTC

v_gene: TRBV27
abundance: once
d_gene: TRBD1
j_gene: TRBJ1-1
CDR3aa: CASSLAAGTGGTEAFF
CDR3nt: TGTGCCAGCAGTTTAGCAGCCGGGACAGGGGGCACTGAAGCTTTCTTT

v_gene: TRBV5-1
abundance: NA
d_gene: NA
j_gene: TRBJ1-3
CDR3aa: CASSLTGTGNTIYF
CDR3nt: TGCGCCAGCAGCTTGACAGGGACTGGAAACACCATATATTTT

v_gene: TRBV30
abundance: NA
d_gene: TRBD1
j_gene: TRBJ1-2
CDR3aa: CAWSVGDRSGYTF
CDR3nt: TGTGCCTGGAGTGTAGGGGACAGGTCTGGCTACACCTTC

v_gene: TRBV10-2
abundance: NA
d_gene: NA
j_gene: TRBJ1-1
CDR3aa: CASRQGLNTEAFF
CDR3nt: TGCGCCAGCAGACAGGGTCTGAACACTGAAGCTTTCTTT

v_gene: TRBV5-4
abundance: NA
d_gene: NA
j_gene: TRBJ1-4
CDR3aa: CASSLGGTNEKLFF
CDR3nt: TGTGCCAGCAGCTTGGGGGGAACTAATGAAAAACTGTTTTTT

v_gene: TRBV7-2
abundance: NA
d_gene: NA
j_gene: TRBJ2-7
CDR3aa: CASSPSPGAPSEQYF
CDR3nt: TGTGCCAGCAGCCCATCCCCGGGAGCCCCGAGCGAGCAGTACTTC

v_gene: TRBV30
abundance: NA
d_gene: NA
j_gene: TRBJ1-1
CDR3aa: CAWSPGAVAFF
CDR3nt: TGTGCCTGGAGTCCGGGGGCCGTCGCTTTCTTT

v_gene: TRBV5-6
abundance: NA
d_gene: TRBD2
j_gene: TRBJ2-2
CDR3aa: CASSWAGTSFIGELFF
CDR3nt: TGTGCCAGCAGCTGGGCCGGGACTAGTTTTATCGGGGAGCTGTTTTTT

v_gene: TRBV29-1
abundance: NA
d_gene: TRBD1
j_gene: TRBJ1-2
CDR3aa: CSARGGWGYTF
CDR3nt: TGCAGCGCAAGAGGGGGCTGGGGCTACACCTTC

v_gene: TRBV21-1
abundance: NA
d_gene: NA
j_gene: TRBJ2-6
CDR3aa: CASSCWEGCSGANVLTF
CDR3nt: TGTGCCAGCAGCTGTTGGGAGGGGTGCTCTGGGGCCAACGTCCTGACTTTC

v_gene: TRBV2
abundance: few
d_gene: NA
j_gene: TRBJ1-2
CDR3aa: CASEYSRNYGYTF
CDR3nt: TGTGCCAGCGAATACTCCAGGAACTATGGCTACACCTTC

v_gene: TRBV5-6
abundance: NA
d_gene: NA
j_gene: TRBJ2-6
CDR3aa: CASSWPGSGANVLTF
CDR3nt: TGTGCCAGCAGCTGGCCGGGCTCTGGGGCCAACGTCCTGACTTTC

v_gene: TRBV11-3
abundance: NA
d_gene: NA
j_gene: TRBJ2-7
CDR3aa: CASSLYGDNNYEQYF
CDR3nt: TGTGCCAGCAGCTTATATGGGGACAACAACTACGAGCAGTACTTC

v_gene: TRBV6-6
abundance: NA
d_gene: NA
j_gene: TRBJ1-2
CDR3aa: CASSYSAAERGYTF
CDR3nt: TGTGCCAGCAGTTACTCAGCTGCCGAGCGTGGCTACACCTTC

v_gene: TRBV29-1
abundance: NA
d_gene: TRBD2
j_gene: TRBJ2-1
CDR3aa: CSASGTSGRSSYNEQFF
CDR3nt: TGCAGCGCCTCCGGGACTAGCGGGCGCAGCTCCTACAATGAGCAGTTCTTC

v_gene: TRBV11-1
abundance: NA
d_gene: TRBD1
j_gene: TRBJ2-1
CDR3aa: CASSKDRGIYNEQFF
CDR3nt: TGTGCCAGCAGCAAGGACAGGGGGATATACAATGAGCAGTTCTTC

v_gene: TRBV29-1
abundance: NA
d_gene: NA
j_gene: TRBJ1-4
CDR3aa: CSVVRAGSGNEKLFF
CDR3nt: TGCAGCGTTGTAAGAGCCGGGAGCGGGAATGAAAAACTGTTTTTT

v_gene: TRBV7-2
abundance: NA
d_gene: NA
j_gene: TRBJ1-4
CDR3aa: CASSLDWPGQGNEKLFF
CDR3nt: TGTGCCAGCAGCTTAGATTGGCCGGGGCAGGGGAATGAAAAACTGTTTTTT

v_gene: TRBV25-1
abundance: few
d_gene: NA
j_gene: TRBJ2-7
CDR3aa: CASSASVNYEQYF
CDR3nt: TGTGCCAGCAGTGCCAGCGTAAACTACGAGCAGTACTTC

v_gene: TRBV6-1
abundance: NA
d_gene: NA
j_gene: TRBJ2-1
CDR3aa: CASSEEGYLYNEQFF
CDR3nt: TGTGCCAGCAGTGAGGAGGGGTACCTCTACAATGAGCAGTTCTTC

v_gene: TRBV6-1
abundance: NA
d_gene: NA
j_gene: TRBJ1-2
CDR3aa: CASSENRAYGYTF
CDR3nt: TGTGCCAGCAGTGAGAACAGGGCCTATGGCTACACCTTC

v_gene: TRBV5-6
abundance: NA
d_gene: TRBD1
j_gene: TRBJ1-1
CDR3aa: CASSLLRLGQVNTEAFF
CDR3nt: TGTGCCAGCAGCTTGTTGCGCCTCGGACAGGTGAACACTGAAGCTTTCTTT

v_gene: TRBV4-1
abundance: NA
d_gene: NA
j_gene: TRBJ1-5
CDR3aa: CASSQVPGRSNQPQHF
CDR3nt: TGCGCCAGCAGCCAAGTGCCGGGTAGGAGTAATCAGCCCCAGCATTTT

v_gene: TRBV6-5
abundance: NA
d_gene: TRBD1
j_gene: TRBJ2-1
CDR3aa: CASRDRARVREQFF
CDR3nt: TGTGCCAGCAGAGACAGGGCCAGGGTCCGCGAGCAGTTCTTC

v_gene: TRBV30
abundance: NA
d_gene: NA
j_gene: TRBJ2-7
CDR3aa: CACLSGGPHEQYF
CDR3nt: TGTGCCTGCCTTTCCGGGGGGCCACACGAGCAGTACTTC

v_gene: TRBV5-4
abundance: once
d_gene: NA
j_gene: TRBJ2-1
CDR3aa: CASSLVRTRETNEQFF
CDR3nt: TGTGCCAGCAGCTTGGTGAGGACTCGCGAAACCAATGAGCAGTTCTTC

v_gene: TRBV9
abundance: NA
d_gene: NA
j_gene: TRBJ1-2
CDR3aa: CASSVDDTYVRGYTF
CDR3nt: TGTGCCAGCAGCGTAGATGACACCTACGTACGTGGCTACACCTTC

v_gene: TRBV5-1
abundance: NA
d_gene: NA
j_gene: TRBJ2-3
CDR3aa: CASATGKDTQYF
CDR3nt: TGCGCCAGCGCCACAGGGAAAGATACGCAGTATTTT

v_gene: TRBV5-1
abundance: few
d_gene: TRBD2
j_gene: TRBJ2-2
CDR3aa: CASSPKTSGIGGTGELFF
CDR3nt: TGCGCCAGCAGCCCAAAGACTAGCGGGATAGGTGGCACCGGGGAGCTGTTTTTT

v_gene: TRBV5-1
abundance: NA
d_gene: NA
j_gene: TRBJ1-2
CDR3aa: CASSLNVQGTIYGYTF
CDR3nt: TGCGCCAGCAGCTTGAACGTCCAGGGGACTATCTATGGCTACACCTTC

v_gene: TRBV30
abundance: NA
d_gene: NA
j_gene: TRBJ1-2
CDR3aa: CALTGFGGEGYTF
CDR3nt: TGTGCCCTCACAGGTTTCGGGGGAGAAGGCTACACCTTC